The 10 T cell receptor beta chains below come from one sample, sequenced in a study of blood T cell repertoires in COVID-19. Data came from immunoSEQ multiplex PCR; TCRdb stores just in-frame clones and leaves some out. The profile covers approximately 210,000 clones, with around 82% appearing a single time and 10% to 15% taken by the ten largest. The sample was peripheral blood. The receptors stem from a woman aged 40 to 55 with acute or convalescent COVID-19.

The sample holds a few counts of this clone. The rearrangement joins TRBV14 to TRBJ2-5, with 8 bases lining up with TRBD2. The junction had 16 bases not matched to a gene; V was cut back by 2 bases and J by 5 bases. This CDR3 is 18 amino acids long. CDR1 is SGHDN and CDR2 is FVKESK in the germline V gene. The CDR3 DNA is TGTGCCAGCAGCCAACTGGTAGCGGGACTCTTTAACGGGGAGACCCAGTACTTC. Encoded protein: CASSQLVAGLFNGETQYF. Based on the CDR3 plus reference TRBV14 and TRBJ2-5, the full variable domain is EAGVTQFPSHSVIEKGQTVTLRCDPISGHDNLYWYRRVMGKEIKFLLHFVKESKQDESGMPNNRFLAERTGGTYSTLKVQPAELEDSGVYFCASSQLVAGLFNGETQYFGPGTRLLVL.

The J gene is TRBJ2-1, the V gene TRBV25-1; D unclear. The germline gives CDR1 MGHDK, CDR2 SYGVNS. The CDR3 runs to 15 residues. V was cut by 3 bases and J by 1 base, with 10 bases left in between. The CDR3 DNA is TGTGCCAGCAGTGAGTCAGGTCTTTCCTACAATGAGCAGTTCTTC. Its protein product is CASSESGLSYNEQFF.

V gene TRBV3-1 (or the pseudogene TRBV3-2) combines with J gene TRBJ1-2; the D is unclear. The germline V and J ends were trimmed by 4 bases and 8 bases, with 11 bases remaining between them. The CDR3 sequence is 12 residues long. CDR1 is LGHDT and CDR2 is YNNKEL in the germline V gene (reference sequence). The CDR3 nucleotides read TGTGCCAGCAGCCCCCCGGGGAGCGGCTACACCTTC. Its protein product is CASSPPGSGYTF.

This clone is a singleton in its sample. The chain links TRBV9 to TRBJ2-7, with 13 bases aligning to TRBD2. The CDR3 runs 18 residues. CDR1 and CDR2 from the germline V gene are SGDLS and YYNGEE. The V and J ends lost 4 bases and 3 bases, in that order; junction bases with no gene match: 13. For the CDR3, the DNA is TGTGCCAGCAGCACGAGCCCGCGGACTAGCGGGAGCCACTACGAGCAGTACTTC. This codes for CASSTSPRTSGSHYEQYF.

Of note for this clone: A junction boundary mismatches the germline segment, possibly from a read error. The chain employs TRBV27 and TRBJ2-7, with 12 bases identical to TRBD1. Germline V gives CDR1 MNHEY, CDR2 SMNVEV (reference sequence). This CDR3 region has 14 residues. The CDR3 coding sequence is TGTGCCAGCAGCCGGGACAGGGGGCAACACGATCAGTACTTC. Residues: CASSRDRGQHDQYF.

V usage is TRBV6-1 and J usage is TRBJ1-3; D possibly corresponds to TRBD1 (5 bases). Trimming removed 4 bases from V and 0 bases from J, with 16 bases in between. Germline V gene data show CDR1 as MNHNS and CDR2 as SASEGT. There are 17 residues in the CDR3. CDR3 amino acids: CASSVSAGLVSGNTIYF. The DNA for the CDR3 is TGTGCCAGCAGTGTAAGTGCAGGGCTCGTCTCTGGAAACACCATATATTTT.

The V call is TRBV20-1, the J call TRBJ2-5; the D gene is possibly TRBD1 (6 bases). The germline CDR1 and CDR2 sequences are DFQATT and SNEGSKA (reference sequence). Deletions cut 6 bases from V and 3 bases from J, with 8 bases between. CDR3 length: 11 residues. CDR3: CSATGEETQYF. The CDR3 nucleotides are TGCAGTGCGACAGGCGAAGAGACCCAGTACTTC.

This clone was counted a few times. The chain recombines TRBV7-8 with TRBJ2-1; perhaps TRBD1 as D (5 bases). CDR3 size: 13 residues. Germline CDR1 is SGHVS and CDR2 is FQNEAQ. V was shortened by 6 bases and J by 3 bases, with 9 bases between the two germline ends. Here the CDR3 DNA reads TGTGCCAGCAGTGACAGACTCTACAATGAGCAGTTCTTC. Translation: CASSDRLYNEQFF.

The chain uses TRBV30 and TRBJ1-1; D unclear. The V end was cut by 5 bases, the J end by 4 bases, with 14 bases between. CDR1 is GTSNPN, CDR2 SVGIG, per germline (reference sequence). This CDR3 spans 13 amino acids. This chain's CDR3 is CAWDVGEGTEAFF. The CDR3 nucleotides are TGTGCCTGGGACGTGGGTGAGGGCACTGAAGCTTTCTTT.

The chain carries TRBV24-1 and TRBJ2-1; 12 bases line up with TRBD2. The V and J ends lost 7 bases and 10 bases, in that order; junction bases with no gene match: 7. The CDR3 is made up of 14 amino acids. Germline V gene lookup returns CDR1 KGHDR and CDR2 SFDVKD. In DNA form, the CDR3 reads TGTGCCACCAGCGACTTCGGACTAGCGGGGGAGCAGTTCTTC. Its protein product is CATSDFGLAGEQFF.